Below are 3 T cell receptor beta chains sequenced from a single sample in a study of T cell repertoires in cytomegalovirus infection. TCRdb recomputed calls from the reads with MiXCR, one row per CDR3 protein. The sample contains a few hundred thousand distinct CDR3 sequences, approximately 40% of which appear only once. No antigens are known for them. The starting material was cultured PBMCs, obtained from culture after CMV antigen stimulation. The receptors derive from a human donor in good health (CMV status not recorded). Some clones in this sample may be carry-over from other donors' samples.

This clonotype was picked up a small number of times. The V gene is TRBV7-9, the J gene TRBJ2-3, with 14 bases fitting TRBD2. The CDR3 contains 20 residues. CDR1 SEHNR and CDR2 FQNEAQ come from the germline V gene (reference sequence). J lost 1 base, V lost 3 bases, and 12 bases had no gene match. CDR3 amino acids: CASSFRQGGLAGGRTDTQYF. For the CDR3, the DNA is TGTGCCAGCAGCTTTCGACAAGGAGGACTAGCGGGAGGTCGCACAGATACGCAGTATTTT. Looking up the rest from reference TRBV7-9 and TRBJ2-3 gives the full variable domain: DTGVSQNPRHKITKRGQNVTFRCDPISEHNRLYWYRQTLGQGPEFLTYFQNEAQLEKSRLLSDRFSAERPKGSFSTLEIQRTEQGDSAMYLCASSFRQGGLAGGRTDTQYFGPGTRLTVL.

In the case of this clonotype: Its ends do not fully match the called genes, so a read error is possible. The chain is built from TRBV5-1 and TRBJ2-1; 7 nucleotides match TRBD1. The CDR3 has 15 residues. Germline values: CDR1 SGHRS, CDR2 YFSETQ. The CDR3 nucleotides are TGCGCCAGCTGCTTAGCAGGGGGAAGCTACAATGAGCAGTTCTTC. Residues: CASCLAGGSYNEQFF.

A few counts support this clonotype. The chain uses TRBV12-3 or TRBV12-4 and TRBJ2-6, with D unresolved. The CDR3 is made up of 16 amino acids. The V and J ends lost 3 bases and 0 bases respectively, with 9 bases between them. The CDR3 nucleotides read TGTGCCAGCAGTTTTTCCTTTTCCTCTGGGGCCAACGTCCTGACTTTC. Residues: CASSFSFSSGANVLTF.